These T cell receptor beta chains were read from a single sample in a study of T cell repertoires in cytomegalovirus infection. TCRdb ran MiXCR on the reads and lists one entry per CDR3 protein. This table has some 480,000 distinct CDR3 sequences, 30% to 40% appearing once. These TCRs' antigens remain unknown. The input for sequencing was cultured PBMCs, taken from culture after CMV antigen stimulation. The receptors were gathered from a human donor in good health (CMV status not recorded). Some clones in this sample may be carry-over from other donors' samples. Each CDR3 is given with its conserved first and last residue. The D gene is left open where the match is weak. Not every row has a clone size; where given, it reads once, few, many or a size class.

>13|TRBJ2-5|.|many|TRBV7-2
CASSRDLQETQYF
TGTGCCAGCAGCCGGGACTTACAAGAGACCCAGTACTTC
>17|TRBJ1-5|.|.|TRBV7-2
CASSLEAGAFSNQPQHF
TGTGCCAGCAGCTTAGAGGCAGGGGCCTTTAGCAATCAGCCCCAGCATTTT
>18|TRBJ2-3|TRBD2|.|TRBV5-3
CASSLRRVTSGGSDTQYF
TGTGCCAGCAGCTTGCGGAGAGTGACTAGCGGGGGATCTGATACGCAGTATTTT
>16|TRBJ1-5|TRBD1|.|TRBV5-6
CASSLRTGGNNQPQHF
TGTGCCAGCAGCTTGCGAACAGGGGGAAACAATCAGCCCCAGCATTTT
>14|TRBJ2-1|.|few|TRBV9
CASSVSGTYNEQFF
TGTGCCAGCAGCGTCTCGGGAACCTACAATGAGCAGTTCTTC
>17|TRBJ2-2|TRBD2|.|TRBV24-1
CATREGLAGGNTGELFF
TGTGCCACCAGAGAGGGACTAGCGGGAGGCAACACCGGGGAGCTGTTTTTT
>18|TRBJ2-7|.|many|TRBV7-2
CASSLVPTKRAELYEQYF
TGTGCCAGCAGCTTAGTTCCCACTAAAAGGGCAGAGTTGTACGAGCAGTACTTC
>11|TRBJ2-7|.|.|TRBV6-2/TRBV6-3
CASSKVYEQYF
TGTGCCAGCAGTAAAGTCTACGAGCAGTACTTC
>15|TRBJ2-7|.|.|TRBV7-6
CASSQGGGTTYEQYF
TGTGCCAGCAGCCAGGGAGGCGGGACCACCTACGAGCAGTACTTC
>16|TRBJ2-2|TRBD2|.|TRBV6-5
CASSSPTVGGTGELFF
TGTGCCAGCAGTTCACCCACGGTGGGGGGGACCGGGGAGCTGTTTTTT
>16|TRBJ2-7|.|.|TRBV19
CASSATPGPSSYEQYF
TGTGCCAGTAGTGCCACCCCGGGCCCGAGCTCCTACGAGCAGTACTTC
>17|TRBJ2-3|TRBD2|.|TRBV28
CASSLWVASGGADTQYF
TGTGCCAGCAGTTTGTGGGTTGCTAGCGGGGGGGCGGATACGCAGTATTTT
>15|TRBJ2-1|.|.|TRBV6-1
CASSEGRGGYNEQFF
TGTGCCAGCAGTGAGGGGCGGGGTGGATACAATGAGCAGTTCTTC
>16|TRBJ2-1|TRBD2|few|TRBV6-2/TRBV6-3
CASTLAGGPAPNEQFF
TGTGCCAGCACCCTAGCGGGAGGTCCCGCGCCCAATGAGCAGTTCTTC
>15|TRBJ2-7|TRBD1|few|TRBV5-1
CASSLRQGPGFEQYF
TGCGCCAGCAGCCTCCGACAGGGGCCTGGGTTCGAGCAGTACTTC
>17|TRBJ2-2|.|.|TRBV12-5
CASGPRSSSKGTGELFF
TGTGCTAGTGGTCCCCGGAGTAGCTCTAAAGGCACCGGGGAGCTGTTTTTT
>15|TRBJ1-5|.|.|TRBV6-2/TRBV6-3
CASGAGGENNQPQHF
TGTGCCAGCGGGGCCGGGGGCGAGAACAATCAGCCCCAGCATTTT
>12|TRBJ2-7|.|few|TRBV7-2
CASSQPGREQYF
TGTGCCAGCAGCCAGCCGGGTCGGGAGCAGTACTTC
>15|TRBJ2-1|.|.|TRBV5-1
CASTLGYGSYNEQFF
TGCGCCAGCACCTTGGGGTATGGTTCCTACAATGAGCAGTTCTTC
>14|TRBJ1-2|.|.|TRBV19
CASSISPGSAGYTF
TGTGCCAGTAGTATCTCTCCAGGGTCTGCTGGCTACACCTTC
>13|TRBJ1-2|TRBD1|.|TRBV11-2
CASSLGGTVGYTF
TGTGCCAGCAGCTTAGGAGGGACAGTGGGCTACACCTTC
>17|TRBJ2-1|TRBD2|.|TRBV9
CASSVVETSGSGNEQFF
TGTGCCAGCAGCGTAGTTGAGACTAGCGGGAGCGGAAATGAGCAGTTCTTC
>16|TRBJ1-4|.|few|TRBV12-3/TRBV12-4
CASSPARARLYEKLFF
TGTGCCAGCAGTCCCGCCCGAGCGAGACTCTACGAAAAACTGTTTTTT
>13|TRBJ1-6|.|few|TRBV7-2
CASRLSLNSALHF
TGTGCCAGCAGGCTTTCCTTAAATTCTGCCCTCCACTTT
>13|TRBJ1-1|.|many|TRBV7-2
CASSLVTDTEAFF
TGTGCCAGCAGCTTAGTCACAGACACTGAAGCTTTCTTT
>15|TRBJ2-5|.|.|TRBV20-1
CSARDMSTEMETQYF
TGCAGTGCTAGAGATATGAGCACGGAGATGGAGACCCAGTACTTC
>15|TRBJ2-7|TRBD1|.|TRBV7-3
CASSALGRTGDRQYF
TGTGCCAGCAGCGCCTTAGGGCGGACAGGGGACAGGCAGTACTTC
>17|TRBJ2-5|TRBD2|.|TRBV7-2
CASSLGGLAGIQETQYF
TGTGCCAGCAGCTTAGGGGGACTAGCGGGGATCCAAGAGACCCAGTACTTC
>15|TRBJ2-5|TRBD2|.|TRBV19
CASSIWFAGEETQYF
TGTGCCAGTAGTATTTGGTTTGCGGGAGAAGAGACCCAGTACTTC
>13|TRBJ1-1|.|once|TRBV20-1
CSARMDGNTEAFF
TGCAGTGCTAGGATGGACGGTAACACTGAAGCTTTCTTT
>15|TRBJ1-1|TRBD1|.|TRBV12-3/TRBV12-4
CASSPIGQGNTEAFF
TGTGCCAGCAGTCCGATTGGACAGGGGAACACTGAAGCTTTCTTT
>14|TRBJ2-2|.|.|TRBV5-4
CASLHLGGDGELFF
TGTGCCAGCCTACATCTGGGGGGCGACGGGGAGCTGTTTTTT
>18|TRBJ2-6|TRBD2|few|TRBV19
CASSILYGRAYGANVLTF
TGTGCCAGTAGTATTTTGTACGGGAGGGCTTATGGGGCCAACGTCCTGACTTTC
>14|TRBJ1-6|.|.|TRBV6-2/TRBV6-3
CATRRGQANSPLHF
TGTGCCACCCGCCGGGGGCAGGCTAATTCACCCCTCCACTTT
>13|TRBJ2-7|TRBD2|few|TRBV20-1
CSAQSGRGYEQYF
TGCAGTGCTCAAAGCGGGAGAGGCTACGAGCAGTACTTC
>19|TRBJ2-1|TRBD2|few|TRBV24-1
CATSDAGTSGRWSYNEQFF
TGTGCCACCAGTGATGCCGGGACTAGCGGGAGGTGGTCCTACAATGAGCAGTTCTTC
>15|TRBJ1-6|.|.|TRBV19
CASRAGTLDNSPLHF
TGTGCCAGTAGGGCCGGGACACTTGATAATTCACCCCTCCACTTT
>17|TRBJ1-2|.|.|TRBV5-1
CASSLVAPGREEYGYTF
TGCGCCAGCAGCTTGGTCGCCCCCGGCAGGGAAGAATATGGCTACACCTTC
>13|TRBJ1-2|TRBD1|.|TRBV12-3/TRBV12-4
CASSSRTGEGYTF
TGTGCCAGCAGTTCAAGGACAGGGGAAGGCTACACCTTC
>16|TRBJ2-3|.|.|TRBV10-3
CAISEKAGTVGDTQYF
TGTGCCATCAGTGAGAAGGCGGGAACGGTGGGCGATACGCAGTATTTT
>13|TRBJ1-2|.|many|TRBV7-8
CASSLDSRYGYTF
TGTGCCAGCAGCTTAGACAGCCGCTATGGCTACACCTTC
>14|TRBJ2-5|TRBD2|few|TRBV20-1
CSALVIAGDETQYF
TGCAGTGCCCTGGTAATAGCGGGAGATGAGACCCAGTACTTC
>16|TRBJ2-2|.|few|TRBV6-2/TRBV6-3
CASSYMAGAGTGELFF
TGTGCCAGCAGTTATATGGCAGGGGCGGGCACCGGGGAGCTGTTTTTT
>17|TRBJ1-1|.|.|TRBV7-9
CASSLGAGTLMNTEAFF
TGTGCCAGCAGCTTAGGTGCAGGGACCCTCATGAACACTGAAGCTTTCTTT
>16|TRBJ2-3|TRBD2|many|TRBV5-4
CASSLGTSGLTDTQYF
TGTGCCAGCAGCTTAGGGACTAGCGGTCTCACAGATACGCAGTATTTT
>14|TRBJ2-7|.|few|TRBV11-3
CASSSPDRPYEQYF
TGTGCCAGCAGCTCCCCGGACAGACCCTACGAGCAGTACTTC
>13|TRBJ1-5|.|.|TRBV4-1
CASSLSRKSAQHF
TGCGCCAGCAGCCTGTCACGAAAGTCAGCCCAGCATTTT
>13|TRBJ2-5|.|few|TRBV19
CASIGDGAWTQYF
TGTGCCAGTATCGGGGACGGCGCCTGGACCCAGTACTTC
>15|TRBJ2-1|TRBD2|.|TRBV6-5
CASSLSGSTYNEQFF
TGTGCCAGCAGTCTTAGCGGGAGCACCTACAATGAGCAGTTCTTC
>13|TRBJ1-1|TRBD1|many|TRBV7-2
CASSLWTGAEAFF
TGTGCCAGCAGCTTATGGACAGGGGCTGAAGCTTTCTTT
>16|TRBJ1-2|.|.|TRBV19
CASSIDQTGGNYGYTF
TGTGCCAGTAGTATAGATCAAACAGGAGGGAACTATGGCTACACCTTC
>16|TRBJ2-2|TRBD2|few|TRBV7-3
CASSLRGTRETGELFF
TGTGCCAGCAGCTTAAGAGGGACTAGAGAAACCGGGGAGCTGTTTTTT
>16|TRBJ1-1|.|.|TRBV11-1
CASSLPEPRVDTEAFF
TGTGCCAGCAGCTTGCCGGAGCCCCGCGTGGACACTGAAGCTTTCTTT
>15|TRBJ1-1|TRBD1|many|TRBV7-2
CASSLALGTGTGAFF
TGTGCCAGCAGCTTAGCTTTGGGGACAGGCACAGGGGCTTTCTTT
>11|TRBJ2-7|.|few|TRBV12-3/TRBV12-4
CASSFSTGQYF
TGTGCCAGCAGTTTCAGTACCGGGCAGTACTTC